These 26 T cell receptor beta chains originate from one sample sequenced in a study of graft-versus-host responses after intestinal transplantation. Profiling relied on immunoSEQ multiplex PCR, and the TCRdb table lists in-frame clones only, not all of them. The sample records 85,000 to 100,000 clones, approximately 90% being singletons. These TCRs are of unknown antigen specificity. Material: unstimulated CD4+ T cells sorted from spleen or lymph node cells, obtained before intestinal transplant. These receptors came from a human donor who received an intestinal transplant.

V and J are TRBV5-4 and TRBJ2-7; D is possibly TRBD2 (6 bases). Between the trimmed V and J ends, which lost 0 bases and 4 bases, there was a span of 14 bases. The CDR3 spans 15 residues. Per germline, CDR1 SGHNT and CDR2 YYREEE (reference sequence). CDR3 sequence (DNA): TGTGCCAGCAGCTTGGCGGGAGCCTCCCCTTACGAGCAGTACTTC. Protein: CASSLAGASPYEQYF. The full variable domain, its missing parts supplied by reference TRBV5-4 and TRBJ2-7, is ETGVTQSPTHLIKTRGQQVTLRCSSQSGHNTVSWYQQALGQGPQFIFQYYREEENGRGNFPPRFSGLQFPNYSSELNVNALELDDSALYLCASSLAGASPYEQYFGPGTRLTVT.

CDR3 sequence (DNA): TGTGCCAGCAGACGGAACCGGGACAAAATCTACGAGCAGTACTTC. The encoded protein is CASRRNRDKIYEQYF. The chain uses TRBV6-1 and TRBJ2-7; D perhaps matches TRBD1 (6 bases). Germline CDR1 reads MNHNS; CDR2 reads SASEGT. The CDR3 is made up of 15 amino acids. The V and J ends lost 6 bases and 3 bases respectively, with 18 bases between them.

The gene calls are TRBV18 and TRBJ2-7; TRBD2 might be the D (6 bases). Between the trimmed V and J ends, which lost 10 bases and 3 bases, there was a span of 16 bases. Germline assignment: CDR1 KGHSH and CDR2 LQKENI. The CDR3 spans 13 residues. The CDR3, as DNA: TGTGCCACCAGTGAGGGGACTGGCTACGAGCAGTACTTC. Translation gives CATSEGTGYEQYF.

CDR3 sequence reads: CASSVSLRSGNTIYF. CDR3 sequence (DNA): TGTGCCAGCAGTGTAAGTCTGAGGTCTGGAAACACCATATATTTT. This rearrangement joins TRBV25-1 to TRBJ1-3; D is unclear. The CDR3 extends over 15 amino acids. Trimming stripped 4 bases from V and 1 base from J, with 11 bases between. The germline gives CDR1 MGHDK, CDR2 SYGVNS.

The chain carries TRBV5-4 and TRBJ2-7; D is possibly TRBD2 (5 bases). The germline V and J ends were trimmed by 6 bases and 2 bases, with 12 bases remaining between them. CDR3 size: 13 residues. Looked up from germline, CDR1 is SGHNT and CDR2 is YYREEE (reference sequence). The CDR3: CASKESGTYEQYF. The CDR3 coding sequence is TGTGCCAGCAAGGAATCCGGGACCTACGAGCAGTACTTC. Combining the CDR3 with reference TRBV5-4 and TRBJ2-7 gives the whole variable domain ETGVTQSPTHLIKTRGQQVTLRCSSQSGHNTVSWYQQALGQGPQFIFQYYREEENGRGNFPPRFSGLQFPNYSSELNVNALELDDSALYLCASKESGTYEQYFGPGTRLTVT.

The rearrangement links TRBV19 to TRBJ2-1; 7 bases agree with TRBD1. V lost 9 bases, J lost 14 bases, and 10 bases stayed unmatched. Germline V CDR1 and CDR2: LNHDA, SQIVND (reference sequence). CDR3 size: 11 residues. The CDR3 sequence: CASRKQGREFF. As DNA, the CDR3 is TGTGCCAGCAGAAAACAGGGGCGGGAGTTCTTC.

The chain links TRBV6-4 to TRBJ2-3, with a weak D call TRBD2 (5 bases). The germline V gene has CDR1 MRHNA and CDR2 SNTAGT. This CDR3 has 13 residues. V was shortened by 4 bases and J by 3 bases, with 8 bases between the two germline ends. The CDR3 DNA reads TGTGCCAGCAGTGGAGGGTCTACAGATACGCAGTATTTT. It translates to CASSGGSTDTQYF.

This CDR3 reads CASSPDREETQYF. DNA of the CDR3: TGCGCCAGCAGCCCGGACAGGGAAGAGACCCAGTACTTC. This sequence joins TRBV5-1 and TRBJ2-5; the match to TRBD1 covers 8 bases. The length of the CDR3 is 13 residues. The junction had 2 bases not matched to a gene; V was cut back by 4 bases and J by 3 bases. Germline V gene data show CDR1 as SGHRS and CDR2 as YFSETQ.

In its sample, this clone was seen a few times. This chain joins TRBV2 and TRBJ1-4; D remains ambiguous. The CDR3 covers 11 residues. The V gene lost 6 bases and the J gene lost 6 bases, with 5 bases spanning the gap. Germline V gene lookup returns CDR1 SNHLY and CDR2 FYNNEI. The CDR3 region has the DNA TGTGCCAGCAGCGGTTATGAAAAACTGTTTTTT. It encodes CASSGYEKLFF. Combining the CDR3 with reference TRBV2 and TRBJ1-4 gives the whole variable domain EPEVTQTPSHQVTQMGQEVILRCVPISNHLYFYWYRQILGQKVEFLVSFYNNEISEKSEIFDDQFSVERPDGSNFTLKIRSTKLEDSAMYFCASSGYEKLFFGSGTQLSVL.

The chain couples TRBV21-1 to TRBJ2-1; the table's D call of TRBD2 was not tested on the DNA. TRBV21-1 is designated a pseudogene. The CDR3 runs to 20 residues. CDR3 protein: CASSNTETPGGASSYNEQFF. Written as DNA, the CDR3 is TGTGCCAGCAGCAACACTGAGACCCCGGGGGGAGCGAGCTCCTACAATGAGCAGTTCTTC.

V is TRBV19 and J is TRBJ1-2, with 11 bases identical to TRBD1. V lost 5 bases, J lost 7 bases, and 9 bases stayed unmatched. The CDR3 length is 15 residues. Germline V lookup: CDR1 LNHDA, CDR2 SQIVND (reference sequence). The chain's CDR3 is CASSGQGAPWSGYTF. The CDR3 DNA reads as TGTGCCAGTAGTGGACAGGGGGCGCCGTGGAGTGGCTACACCTTC.

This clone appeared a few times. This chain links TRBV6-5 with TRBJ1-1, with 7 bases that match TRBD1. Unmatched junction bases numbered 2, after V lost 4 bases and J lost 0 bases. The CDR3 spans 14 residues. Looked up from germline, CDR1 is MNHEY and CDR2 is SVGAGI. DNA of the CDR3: TGTGCCAGCAGTTGGGACAGTTTGAACACTGAAGCTTTCTTT. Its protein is CASSWDSLNTEAFF.

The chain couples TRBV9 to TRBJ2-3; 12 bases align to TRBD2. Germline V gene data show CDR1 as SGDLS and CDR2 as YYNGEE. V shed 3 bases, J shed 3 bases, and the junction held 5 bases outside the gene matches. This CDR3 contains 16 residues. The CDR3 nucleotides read TGTGCCAGCAGCGACCCTAGCGGGGGGGCGACAGATACGCAGTATTTT. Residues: CASSDPSGGATDTQYF.

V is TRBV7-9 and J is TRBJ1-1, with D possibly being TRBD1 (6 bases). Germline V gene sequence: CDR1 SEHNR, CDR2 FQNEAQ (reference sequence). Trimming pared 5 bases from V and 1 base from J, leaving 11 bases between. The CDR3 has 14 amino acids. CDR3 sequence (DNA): TGTGCCAGCAGCGCCGGGACATCGAACACTGAAGCTTTCTTT. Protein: CASSAGTSNTEAFF. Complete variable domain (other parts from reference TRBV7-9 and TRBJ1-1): DTGVSQNPRHKITKRGQNVTFRCDPISEHNRLYWYRQTLGQGPEFLTYFQNEAQLEKSRLLSDRFSAERPKGSFSTLEIQRTEQGDSAMYLCASSAGTSNTEAFFGQGTRLTVV.

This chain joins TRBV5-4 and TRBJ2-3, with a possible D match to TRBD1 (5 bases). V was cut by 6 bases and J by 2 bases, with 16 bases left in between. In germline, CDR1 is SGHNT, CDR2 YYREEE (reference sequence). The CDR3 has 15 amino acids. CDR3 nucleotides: TGTGCCAGCACCCCAGGGATCCTTTACACAGATACGCAGTATTTT. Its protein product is CASTPGILYTDTQYF. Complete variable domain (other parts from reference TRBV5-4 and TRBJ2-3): ETGVTQSPTHLIKTRGQQVTLRCSSQSGHNTVSWYQQALGQGPQFIFQYYREEENGRGNFPPRFSGLQFPNYSSELNVNALELDDSALYLCASTPGILYTDTQYFGPGTRLTVL.

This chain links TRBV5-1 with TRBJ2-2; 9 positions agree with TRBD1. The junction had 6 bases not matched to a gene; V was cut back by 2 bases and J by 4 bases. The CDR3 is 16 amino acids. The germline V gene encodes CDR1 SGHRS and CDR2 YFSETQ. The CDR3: CASSLIQGAITGELFF. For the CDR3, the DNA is TGCGCCAGCAGCTTAATACAGGGGGCGATCACCGGGGAGCTGTTTTTT.

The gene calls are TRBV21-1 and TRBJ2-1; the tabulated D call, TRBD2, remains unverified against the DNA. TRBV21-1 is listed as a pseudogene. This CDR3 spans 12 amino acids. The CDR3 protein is CASTDSRNEQFF. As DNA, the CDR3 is TGTGCCAGCACCGACTCTCGCAATGAGCAGTTCTTC.

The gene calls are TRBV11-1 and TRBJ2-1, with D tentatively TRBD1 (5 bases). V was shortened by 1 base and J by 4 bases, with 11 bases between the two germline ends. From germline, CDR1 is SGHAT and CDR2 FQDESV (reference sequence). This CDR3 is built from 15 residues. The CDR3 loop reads CASSLGRGPYNEQFF. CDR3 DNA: TGTGCCAGCAGCTTAGGTAGGGGCCCATACAATGAGCAGTTCTTC.

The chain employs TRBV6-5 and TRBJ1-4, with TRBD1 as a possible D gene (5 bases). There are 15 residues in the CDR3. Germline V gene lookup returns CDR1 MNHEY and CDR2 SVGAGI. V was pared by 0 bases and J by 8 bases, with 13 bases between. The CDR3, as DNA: TGTGCCAGCAGTTACTCGATAGGGGTGGGGGAAAAACTGTTTTTT. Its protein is CASSYSIGVGEKLFF.

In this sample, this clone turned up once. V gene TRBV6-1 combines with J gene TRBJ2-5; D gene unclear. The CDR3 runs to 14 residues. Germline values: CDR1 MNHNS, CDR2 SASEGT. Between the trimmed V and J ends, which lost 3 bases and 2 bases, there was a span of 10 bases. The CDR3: CASSEPQKQETQYF. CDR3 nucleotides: TGTGCCAGCAGTGAGCCTCAGAAACAAGAGACCCAGTACTTC.

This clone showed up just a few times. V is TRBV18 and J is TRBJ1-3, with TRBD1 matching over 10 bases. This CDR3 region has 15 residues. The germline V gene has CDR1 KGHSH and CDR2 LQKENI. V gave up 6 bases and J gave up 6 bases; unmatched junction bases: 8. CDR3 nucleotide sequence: TGTGCCAGCTCTGCATCCGGGACAGGGGCAAACACCATATATTTT. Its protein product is CASSASGTGANTIYF.

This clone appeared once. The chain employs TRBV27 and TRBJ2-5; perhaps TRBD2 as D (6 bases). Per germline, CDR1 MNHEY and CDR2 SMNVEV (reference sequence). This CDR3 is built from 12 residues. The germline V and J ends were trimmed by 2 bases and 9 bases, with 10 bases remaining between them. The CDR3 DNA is TGTGCCAGCAGTTTAATGGGGGGACCCCAGTACTTC. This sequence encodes CASSLMGGPQYF.

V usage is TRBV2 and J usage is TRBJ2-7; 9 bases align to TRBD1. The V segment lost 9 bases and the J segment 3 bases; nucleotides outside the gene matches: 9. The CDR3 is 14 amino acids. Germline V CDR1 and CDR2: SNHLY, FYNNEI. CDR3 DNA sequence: TGTGCCAGTCACTCCGGGACAGGGTACTACGAGCAGTACTTC. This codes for CASHSGTGYYEQYF.

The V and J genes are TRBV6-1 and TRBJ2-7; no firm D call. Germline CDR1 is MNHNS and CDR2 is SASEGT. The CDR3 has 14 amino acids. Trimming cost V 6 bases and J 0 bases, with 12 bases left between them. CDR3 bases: TGTGCCAGCAGCACAGATCCCTACTCCTACGAGCAGTACTTC. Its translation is CASSTDPYSYEQYF.

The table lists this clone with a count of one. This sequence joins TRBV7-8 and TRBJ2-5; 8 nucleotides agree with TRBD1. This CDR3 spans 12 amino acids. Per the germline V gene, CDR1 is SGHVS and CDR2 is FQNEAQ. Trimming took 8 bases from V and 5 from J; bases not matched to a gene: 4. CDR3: CASRHRGETQYF. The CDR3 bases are TGTGCCAGCCGCCACAGGGGGGAGACCCAGTACTTC.

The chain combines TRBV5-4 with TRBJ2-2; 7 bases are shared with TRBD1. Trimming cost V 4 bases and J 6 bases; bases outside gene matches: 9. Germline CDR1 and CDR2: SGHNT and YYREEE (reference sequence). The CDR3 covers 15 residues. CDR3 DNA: TGTGCCAGCAGCGGAGCCGACAGGGATCCCGGGGAGCTGTTTTTT. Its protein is CASSGADRDPGELFF.